The T cell receptor (beta chain) under discussion was sequenced for a study of T cells in Graves' hyperthyroidism and ophthalmopathy. CDR3 length: 13 residues. The germline gives CDR1 SGHRS, CDR2 YFSETQ. About this clonotype: What it recognizes is unknown. At one end the junction does not follow the germline gene, possibly because of a read error.

Study conclusions and caveats: Blood held most thyroid clonotypes expanded above 0.001 frequency.

It was RNA transcripts that yielded the amplified TCR beta CDR3 regions. With the HTBI primer set, the TCR CDR3 went through a first round of RT-PCR. TCRdb processed the multiplex PCR reads anew with MiXCR; each CDR3 protein has one entry. The sample lists about 520,000 distinct CDR3 sequences, around a quarter occurring once. The chain uses TRBV5-1 and TRBJ2-7; no reliable D call. Sequencing used blood. The sequence came from a woman aged 25 to 39 with Graves' ophthalmopathy. This CDR3 is CASSSWDSSEQYF. The CDR3 DNA reads as TGCGCCAGCAGCAGTTGGGATTCCTCCGAGCAGTACTTC. Together with reference TRBV5-1 and TRBJ2-7, the CDR3 gives the full variable domain: KAGVTQTPRYLIKTRGQQVTLSCSPISGHRSVSWYQQTPGQGLQFLFEYFSETQRNKGNFPGRFSGRQFSNSRSEMNVSTLELGDSALYLCASSSWDSSEQYFGPGTRLTVT.